What follows are 6 T cell receptor beta chains derived from one specimen sequenced in a study of blood T cell repertoires in COVID-19 (TCRdb year 2020). Libraries were built with the immunoSEQ multiplex PCR assay. TCRdb re-hosts the immuneACCESS table, in-frame sequences only. Its copies lack some clones; in the studies checked, an unresolved V gene accounts for under half of them, and the cause for the rest is not known. Across this sample there are some 100,000 clones, with roughly 80% seen only once. Roughly a third of the sample goes to the ten largest clones. Sequenced sample: peripheral blood. The receptors stem from a man in his 70s with active or convalescent COVID-19.

The J gene is TRBJ2-3, the V gene TRBV7-3, with 8 bases fitting TRBD2. The trim removed 1 base at V and 6 bases at J, leaving 6 bases unmatched. Germline values: CDR1 SGHTA, CDR2 FQGTGA. This CDR3 contains 15 residues. CDR3 sequence reads: CASSLNGRAGDTQYF. For the CDR3, the DNA is TGTGCCAGCAGCTTAAACGGGAGGGCAGGGGATACGCAGTATTTT.

The chain employs TRBV7-2 and TRBJ2-1, with D uncertain. Per germline, CDR1 SGHTA and CDR2 FQGNSA. Trimming cost V 1 base and J 1 base, with 8 bases left between them. This CDR3 spans 15 amino acids. CDR3 DNA: TGTGCCAGCAGCTTAGGCCGCCAGTCCTACAATGAGCAGTTCTTC. It translates to CASSLGRQSYNEQFF.

The chain combines TRBV6-5 with TRBJ2-2; the match to TRBD2 covers 8 bases. The CDR3 spans 13 residues. Germline V gives CDR1 MNHEY, CDR2 SVGAGI. After removal of 7 bases from V and 4 bases from J, the junction contained 2 bases not matched to a gene. The CDR3 DNA follows: TGTGCCAGCACCCGGGGGGGCACCGGGGAGCTGTTTTTT. Amino acids: CASTRGGTGELFF.

This sequence joins TRBV11-2 and TRBJ2-1; 12 positions agree with TRBD2. Per the germline V gene, CDR1 is SGHAT and CDR2 is FQNNGV. After removal of 5 bases from V and 6 bases from J, the junction contained 8 bases not matched to a gene. The CDR3 contains 16 residues. CDR3 coding DNA: TGTGCCAGCAGCATCCCGACTAGCGGGAGTTTCAATGAGCAGTTCTTC. This encodes CASSIPTSGSFNEQFF. Complete variable domain (other parts from reference TRBV11-2 and TRBJ2-1): EAGVAQSPRYKIIEKRQSVAFWCNPISGHATLYWYQQILGQGPKLLIQFQNNGVVDDSQLPKDRFSAERLKGVDSTLKIQPAKLEDSAVYLCASSIPTSGSFNEQFFGPGTRLTVL.

This clone has only a few counts. The genes are TRBV3-1 (or the pseudogene TRBV3-2) and TRBJ2-3; no definite D call. The germline CDR1 and CDR2 sequences are LGHDT and YNNKEL (reference sequence). The CDR3 contains 11 residues. The germline V and J ends were trimmed by 4 bases and 5 bases, with 4 bases remaining between them. Here the CDR3 reads CASSLLDTQYF. DNA of the CDR3: TGTGCCAGCAGCCTATTAGATACGCAGTATTTT.

This chain joins TRBV7-9 and TRBJ1-2, with 7 bases lining up with TRBD1. This CDR3 region has 14 residues. CDR1 SEHNR and CDR2 FQNEAQ come from the germline V gene (reference sequence). Trimming took 3 bases from V and 5 from J; bases not matched to a gene: 6. The CDR3, as DNA: TGTGCCAGCAGCTTGGAGACAGGGAGTTATGGCTACACCTTC. Translation gives CASSLETGSYGYTF.